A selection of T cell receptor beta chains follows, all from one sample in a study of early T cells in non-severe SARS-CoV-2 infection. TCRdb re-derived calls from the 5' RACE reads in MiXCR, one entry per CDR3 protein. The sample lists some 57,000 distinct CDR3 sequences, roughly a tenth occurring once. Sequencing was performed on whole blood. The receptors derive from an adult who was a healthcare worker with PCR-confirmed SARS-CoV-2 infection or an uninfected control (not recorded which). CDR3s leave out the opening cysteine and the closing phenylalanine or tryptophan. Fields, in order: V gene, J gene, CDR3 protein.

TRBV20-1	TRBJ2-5	SARQARTAQETQY
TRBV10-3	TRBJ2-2	ATGGLAGAGELF
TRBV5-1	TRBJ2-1	ASSLAAGSYNEQF
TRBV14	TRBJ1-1	ASSQDRVVNEAF
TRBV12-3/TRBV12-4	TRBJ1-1	ASSFWQGNTEAF
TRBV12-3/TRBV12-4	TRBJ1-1	ASSLSLNTEAF
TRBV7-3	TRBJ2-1	ASSLSAGSYNEQF
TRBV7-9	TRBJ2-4	ASSSESRDIQY
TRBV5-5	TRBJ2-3	ASSLDGIYTDTQY
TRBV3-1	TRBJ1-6	ASSPDQGSPLH
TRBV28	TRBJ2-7	ASSRVPVLHEQY
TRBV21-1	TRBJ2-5	ASSKRGSRLMKETQY
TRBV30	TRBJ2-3	AWSVGTDSSDTQY
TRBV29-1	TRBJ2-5	SVHTSLETQY
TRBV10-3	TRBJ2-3	AISEGPTQY
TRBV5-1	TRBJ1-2	ASSLGFGNYGYT
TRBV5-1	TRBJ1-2	ASSRQPPGKGYT
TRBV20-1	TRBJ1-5	SAVGAGGNQPQH
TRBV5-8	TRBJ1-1	ASSWGRLNTEAF
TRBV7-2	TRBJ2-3	ASSFKSTDTQY
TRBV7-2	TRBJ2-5	ASSNYRGRWETQY
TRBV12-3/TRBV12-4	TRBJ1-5	ASSLDYSNQPQH
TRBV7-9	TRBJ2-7	ASSPGRTLGPFYEQY
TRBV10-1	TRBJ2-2	ASSESFSGELF
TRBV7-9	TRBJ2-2	ASSWPTSGAGELF
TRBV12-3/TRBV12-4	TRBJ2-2	ASSPFSGGATGELF
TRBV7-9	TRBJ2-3	ASSSLRTPTDTQY
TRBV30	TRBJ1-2	AWTPGTTYGYT
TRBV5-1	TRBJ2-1	ASSLGSTGPEEQF
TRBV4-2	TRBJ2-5	ASSQGRSVGGYQETQY
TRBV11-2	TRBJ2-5	ASSNQETQY
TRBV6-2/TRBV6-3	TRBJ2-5	ASRHSGSWAETQY
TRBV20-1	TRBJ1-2	SASPGAKANYGYT
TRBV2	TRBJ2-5	ASSETGQETQY
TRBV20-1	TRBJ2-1	SAPLQNEQF
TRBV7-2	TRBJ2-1	ASSSSSGNEQF
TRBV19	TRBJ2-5	ASSPGTGGMMETQY
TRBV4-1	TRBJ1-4	ASRGPGRVELF
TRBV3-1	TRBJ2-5	ASSPITQETQY
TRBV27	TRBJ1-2	ASSLSGGNYGYT
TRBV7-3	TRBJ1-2	ASSPKVTGGYGYT
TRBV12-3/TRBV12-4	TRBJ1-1	ASRWQGLETEAF
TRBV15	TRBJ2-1	ATSAQEIQANEQF
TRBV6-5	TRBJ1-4	ASSYSQGKRLF
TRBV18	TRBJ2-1	ASSPPNLAGGYNEQF
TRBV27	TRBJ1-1	ASRKTGNTEAF
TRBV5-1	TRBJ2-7	ASSSPGGTSAKNEQY
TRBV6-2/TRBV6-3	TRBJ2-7	ASRSSGGTYEQY
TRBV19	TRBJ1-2	ASSARDRNYGYT
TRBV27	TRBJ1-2	ASSPALGTGGLGYT
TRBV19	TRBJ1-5	ASNHQGLNQPQH
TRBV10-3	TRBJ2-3	ASAILDREGGTQY
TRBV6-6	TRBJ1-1	ASSSPTPGAVTEAF
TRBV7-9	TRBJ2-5	ASSFGQGVETQY
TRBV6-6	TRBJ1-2	ASSLRQGDRGYT
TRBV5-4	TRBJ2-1	ASSFPPPGQEQF
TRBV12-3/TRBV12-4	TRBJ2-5	ASSARSREAQETQY
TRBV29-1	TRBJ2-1	SVENNEQF
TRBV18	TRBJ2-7	ASSPPGGSSYEQY